This TCR beta chain comes out of a study of shared clonotypes between healthy human individuals. Study conclusions and caveats: Estimated richness values were generally larger in naive subsets than in memory subsets.

On this clone itself: What it binds is not known.

In the source study's methods: With immunoSEQ giving junction-only sequences and no quality scores, filtering differed. TCRdb's copy holds only in-frame clones and misses some; the assay was immunoSEQ multiplex PCR. V and J calls plus clone size are reproduced from that table; the DNA served to infer D and trimming. The table shows about 510,000 clones, with 96% occurring only once. From germline, CDR1 is LGHNA and CDR2 YNFKEQ. V lost 5 bases to trimming and J lost 0 bases, with 10 bases between them. The CDR3 length is 14 residues. The donors, all of them Caucasian adults, lived in Nashville, Tennessee.

The clonotype comes from a young woman in good health. The sample was naive CD4+ T cells sorted from blood. Subset defined: CD45RA+ positively selected. The chain employs TRBV4-2 and TRBJ1-1; TRBD1 is a possible D gene (6 bases). The chain's CDR3 is CASSSGQMNTEAFF. The CDR3 DNA is TGTGCCAGCAGCTCCGGACAGATGAACACTGAAGCTTTCTTT.